The 6 T cell receptor beta chains below all came from one sample that was sequenced in a study of cytomegalovirus exposure and HLA in healthy donors. The PCR employed 60 Vbeta primers together with 13 Jbeta primers. Generated by immunoSEQ multiplex PCR, the TCRdb table keeps only in-frame clones and is missing some. The data hold a few hundred thousand clones, with around 80% observed a single time. Sequencing input: PBMCs. The receptors originated from a middle-aged man in good health and CMV-seronegative.

The rearrangement links TRBV7-8 to TRBJ2-7; 10 bases map to TRBD2. This CDR3 has 14 residues. CDR1 is SGHVS, CDR2 FQNEAQ, per germline. Germline trimming cut 5 bases from V and 2 bases from J; bases unmatched to any gene: 3. CDR3 sequence reads: CASSQREGTYEQYF. The CDR3 coding sequence is TGTGCCAGCAGCCAGCGGGAGGGTACCTACGAGCAGTACTTC.

V usage is TRBV23-1 and J usage is TRBJ1-4; D unclear. TRBV23-1 is known as an ORF, though its function is uncertain. The V end was cut by 0 bases, the J end by 7 bases, with 18 bases between. The CDR3 totals 17 residues. CDR3 sequence reads: CASSQSRGLAGSEKLFF. In DNA form, the CDR3 reads TGCGCCAGCAGTCAATCAAGAGGGTTGGCAGGTAGTGAAAAACTGTTTTTT.

The V and J genes are TRBV29-1 and TRBJ2-1; perhaps TRBD1 as D (6 bases). This CDR3 has 15 amino acids. Trimming left V 4 bases short and J 5 bases short, with 18 bases between. CDR1 SQVTM and CDR2 ANQGSEA come from the germline V gene. CDR3 sequence: CSVGRVSGAHNEQFF. The DNA of the CDR3 is TGCAGCGTTGGAAGGGTTTCAGGGGCCCACAATGAGCAGTTCTTC.

The V gene is TRBV28, the J gene TRBJ2-7; D might be TRBD2 (6 bases). V was pared by 5 bases and J by 0 bases, with 14 bases between. The CDR3 runs to 15 residues. Germline V gene sequence: CDR1 MDHEN, CDR2 SYDVKM. CDR3 coding DNA: TGTGCCAGCAGTCCCCTTCTGGGGGGCTCCTACGAGCAGTACTTC. This encodes CASSPLLGGSYEQYF.

This sequence joins TRBV4-2 and TRBJ2-7, with a weak D call TRBD2 (6 bases). The CDR3 consists of 16 residues. From germline, CDR1 is LGHNA and CDR2 YNFKEQ. With 0 bases removed from V and 6 bases from J, the gap between germline ends came to 18 bases. CDR3 sequence: CASSQDFSGPPAEQYF. In DNA form, the CDR3 reads TGTGCCAGCAGCCAAGATTTTAGCGGCCCCCCCGCCGAGCAGTACTTC.

This chain connects TRBV4-3 to TRBJ2-1; 8 bases are a match to TRBD2. With V trimmed by 0 bases and J by 4 bases, 5 bases remained unmatched. This CDR3 has 16 amino acids. Germline V lookup: CDR1 LGHNA, CDR2 YSLEER. DNA for the CDR3: TGCGCCAGCAGCCAAGAACTAGCGGAAACTTACAATGAGCAGTTCTTC. Its protein product is CASSQELAETYNEQFF.